This T cell receptor beta chain was sequenced during a study of T-cell memory formation after mild COVID-19. Losses at the gene ends were 4 bases for V and 2 bases for J; bases not matched to a gene: 2. CDR3 length equals 14 residues. MiXCR, applied by TCRdb to the 5' RACE reads, yields one record per CDR3 protein. The table has nearly 350,000 distinct CDR3 sequences, roughly 13% seen once. The origin of this receptor is a young man who had mild COVID-19 (a few samples of this study predate the infection). Cell type and time point are not known. Sequencing was done on a sample of PBMCs or a T cell subset sorted from them (not recorded which). This chain links TRBV12-3 or TRBV12-4 with TRBJ2-3; TRBD1 matches 8 bases. In DNA, the CDR3 is TGTGCCAGCAGTTACAGGGGGTTCACAGATACGCAGTATTTT. Its protein product is CASSYRGFTDTQYF.